Included here is one T cell receptor (beta chain) sequence, with context. This sample was taken from a study of CD8 T cells in Susac syndrome. V was cut by 6 bases and J by 7 bases, with 16 bases left in between. The germline V gene encodes CDR1 DFQATT and CDR2 SNEGSKA (reference sequence). CDR3 length equals 13 residues. Reverse transcription of roughly 0.45 to 1 ug RNA was performed with random hexamers. TCRdb reprocessed the immunoSEQ multiplex PCR reads via MiXCR and lists one record per CDR3 protein. The sample lists 84,000 or so distinct CDR3 sequences, more than 85% occurring once. The sequenced material came from CD8+ T cells from PBMCs. The sequence was obtained from a human donor with Susac syndrome. This chain connects TRBV20-1 to TRBJ1-5; D possibly corresponds to TRBD1 (6 bases). The chain's CDR3 is CSAHTGSEQPQHF. In nucleotides, the CDR3 is TGCAGTGCCCATACAGGGAGTGAGCAGCCCCAGCATTTT.